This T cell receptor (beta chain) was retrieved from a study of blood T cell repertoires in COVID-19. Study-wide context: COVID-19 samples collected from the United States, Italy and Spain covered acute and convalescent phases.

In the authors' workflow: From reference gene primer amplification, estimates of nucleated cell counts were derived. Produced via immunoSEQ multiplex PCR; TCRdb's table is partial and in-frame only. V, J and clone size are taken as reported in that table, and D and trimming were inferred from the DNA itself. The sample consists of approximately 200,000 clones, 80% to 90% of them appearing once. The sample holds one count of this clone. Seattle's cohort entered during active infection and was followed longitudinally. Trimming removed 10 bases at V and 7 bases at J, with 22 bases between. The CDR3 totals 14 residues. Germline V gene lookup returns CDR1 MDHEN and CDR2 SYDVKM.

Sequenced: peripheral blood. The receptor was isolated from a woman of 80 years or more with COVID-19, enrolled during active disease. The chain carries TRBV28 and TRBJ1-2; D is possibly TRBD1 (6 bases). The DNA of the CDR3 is TGTGCCACCATAACAGGGACCGGTGTGACTGGCTACACCTTC. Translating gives CATITGTGVTGYTF.